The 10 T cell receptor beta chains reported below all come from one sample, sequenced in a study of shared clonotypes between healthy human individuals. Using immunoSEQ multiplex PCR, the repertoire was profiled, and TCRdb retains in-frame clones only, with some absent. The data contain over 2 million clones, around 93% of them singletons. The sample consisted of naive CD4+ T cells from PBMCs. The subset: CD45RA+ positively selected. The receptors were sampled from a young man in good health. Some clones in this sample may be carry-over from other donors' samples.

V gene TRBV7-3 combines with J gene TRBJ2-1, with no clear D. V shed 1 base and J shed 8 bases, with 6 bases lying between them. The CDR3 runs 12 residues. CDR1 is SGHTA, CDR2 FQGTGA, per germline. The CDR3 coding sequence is TGTGCCAGCAGCTTAAGCCCGGATGAGCAGTTCTTC. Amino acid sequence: CASSLSPDEQFF. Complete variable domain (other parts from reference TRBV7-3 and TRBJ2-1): GAGVSQTPSNKVTEKGKYVELRCDPISGHTALYWYRQSLGQGPEFLIYFQGTGAADDSGLPNDRFFAVRPEGSVSTLKIQRTERGDSAVYLCASSLSPDEQFFGPGTRLTVL.

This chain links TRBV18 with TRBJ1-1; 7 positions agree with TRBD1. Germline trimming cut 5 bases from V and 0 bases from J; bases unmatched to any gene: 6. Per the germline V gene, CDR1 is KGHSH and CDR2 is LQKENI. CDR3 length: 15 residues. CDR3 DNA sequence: TGTGCCAGCTCAACAGGGGTCCCTCTGAACACTGAAGCTTTCTTT. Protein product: CASSTGVPLNTEAFF.

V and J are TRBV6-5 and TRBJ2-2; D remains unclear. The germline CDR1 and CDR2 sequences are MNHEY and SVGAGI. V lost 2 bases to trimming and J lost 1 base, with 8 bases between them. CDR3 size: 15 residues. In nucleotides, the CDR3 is TGTGCCAGCAGTTACACCAGACTGAACACCGGGGAGCTGTTTTTT. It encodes CASSYTRLNTGELFF.

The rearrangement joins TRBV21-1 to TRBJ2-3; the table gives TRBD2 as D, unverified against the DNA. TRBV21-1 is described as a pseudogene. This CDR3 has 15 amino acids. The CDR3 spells CASSKTGLAGGPQYF. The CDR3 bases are TGTGCCAGCAGTAAAACGGGGCTAGCGGGAGGGCCGCAGTATTTT.

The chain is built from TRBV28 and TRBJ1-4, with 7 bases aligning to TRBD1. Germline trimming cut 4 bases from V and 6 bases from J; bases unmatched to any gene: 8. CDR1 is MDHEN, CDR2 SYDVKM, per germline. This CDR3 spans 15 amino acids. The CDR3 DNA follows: TGTGCCAGCAGTTCCGCAGGGGGGGAGGATGAAAAACTGTTTTTT. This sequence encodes CASSSAGGEDEKLFF.

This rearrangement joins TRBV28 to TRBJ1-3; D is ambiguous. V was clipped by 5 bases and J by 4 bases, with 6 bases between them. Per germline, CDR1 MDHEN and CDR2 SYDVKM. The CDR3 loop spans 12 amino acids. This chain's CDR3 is CASSMIGNTIYF. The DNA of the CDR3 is TGTGCCAGCAGTATGATAGGAAACACCATATATTTT. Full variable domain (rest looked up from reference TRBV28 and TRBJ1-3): DVKVTQSSRYLVKRTGEKVFLECVQDMDHENMFWYRQDPGLGLRLIYFSYDVKMKEKGDIPEGYSVSREKKERFSLILESASTNQTSMYLCASSMIGNTIYFGEGSWLTVV.

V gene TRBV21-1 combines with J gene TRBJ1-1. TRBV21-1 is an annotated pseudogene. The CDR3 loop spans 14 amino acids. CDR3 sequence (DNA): TGTGCCAGCAGCAAATTCACCTTCTACACTGAAGCTTTCTTT. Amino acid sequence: CASSKFTFYTEAFF.

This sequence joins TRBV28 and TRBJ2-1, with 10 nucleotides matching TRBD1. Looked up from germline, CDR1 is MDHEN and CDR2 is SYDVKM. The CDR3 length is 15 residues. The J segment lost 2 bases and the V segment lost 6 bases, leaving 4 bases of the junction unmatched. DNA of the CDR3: TGTGCCAGCAGACAGACAGGGGGCCCCTACAATGAGCAGTTCTTC. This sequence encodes CASRQTGGPYNEQFF.

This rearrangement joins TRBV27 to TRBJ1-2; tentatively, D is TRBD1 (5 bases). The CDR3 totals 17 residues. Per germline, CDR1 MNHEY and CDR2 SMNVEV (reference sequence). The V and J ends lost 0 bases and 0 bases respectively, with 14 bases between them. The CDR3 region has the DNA TGTGCCAGCAGTTTATCGGCCGGGGCCCTTACTAACTATGGCTACACCTTC. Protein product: CASSLSAGALTNYGYTF.

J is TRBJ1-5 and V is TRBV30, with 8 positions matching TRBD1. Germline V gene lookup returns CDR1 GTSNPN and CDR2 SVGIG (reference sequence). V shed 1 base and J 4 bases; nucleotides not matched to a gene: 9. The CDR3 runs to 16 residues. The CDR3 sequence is CAWSGGQARLNQPQHF. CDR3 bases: TGTGCCTGGAGTGGGGGACAGGCCAGATTGAATCAGCCCCAGCATTTT.